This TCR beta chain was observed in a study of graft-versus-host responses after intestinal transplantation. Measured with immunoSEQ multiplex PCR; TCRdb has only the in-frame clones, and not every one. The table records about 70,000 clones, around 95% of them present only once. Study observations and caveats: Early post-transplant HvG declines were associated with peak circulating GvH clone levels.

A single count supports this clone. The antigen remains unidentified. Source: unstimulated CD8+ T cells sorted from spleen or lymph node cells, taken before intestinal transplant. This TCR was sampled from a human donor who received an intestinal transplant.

The DNA for the CDR3 is TGTGCCAGCAGTTTGAGAGACTACAATGAGCAGTTCTTC. Residues: CASSLRDYNEQFF. The chain links TRBV28 to TRBJ2-1, with D hard to call. The length of the CDR3 is 13 residues. Trimming shortened V by 3 bases and J by 3 bases, and 6 bases separated the two germline ends. CDR1 MDHEN and CDR2 SYDVKM come from the germline V gene.